This entry is about one T cell receptor (beta chain). There is no known antigen for this receptor. Per-nucleotide qualities are absent, and no much larger clonotype sits a single base away. The CDR3 regions of human TCRbeta chains were analyzed by immunosequencing. Concerning the study's data processing: TCRs in the repertoires were compared against a reference library of SARS-CoV-2-specific TCRs that had been generated with the MIRA antigen-specificity platform. Breadth was defined as the fraction of unique TCRs that were SARS-CoV-2-associated. Depth was defined as the fraction of total T cells that were SARS-CoV-2-associated. Using the MIRA data, every spike-specific TCR was mapped to the spike region that the TCR reacted to and assigned to either a CD4 or a CD8 class. Log10-transformed breadth and depth values were compared by one-way ANOVA with Sidak's multiple comparisons tests. Not all clones reach the TCRdb copy of this immuneACCESS table, which keeps in-frame sequences only. Checked studies attribute under half of the gap to unresolved V genes and leave the rest unexplained. V, J and clone size were drawn from that table, and D and trimming were deduced from the DNA. This sample lists more than 60,000 clones; about 83% were detected once. 1.3% of the sample lies in the top ten.

V loses 3 bases, J loses 3 bases, and the germline ends lie 9 bases apart. The cysteine opens and the phenylalanine closes a CDR3 of 13 amino acids. Only CDR3 DNA is held: 39 bases, read in frame from base 1. The germline V gene encodes CDR1 SGHTA and CDR2 FQGNSA. The sample comes from a study of T cell responses to AZD1222 COVID-19 vaccine (dated by TCRdb to the early 2020s). A note on the overall study: TCR sequencing was performed for about 250 trial participants, of whom 200 to 210 were given two doses of AZD1222 and 26 were given two doses of MenACWY control vaccine. Enrollment into the trials was organized by age into subgroups of 18-55, 56-69 and 70-plus years, and those subgroups contained about 160, 30 and 59 TCR-sequenced participants, respectively.

The paper as a whole reports these results and caveats: The whole spike protein was spanned by vaccine-associated CD4 TCRs, and dominant responses were seen in regions 160-218 and 743-854. Participants were mostly white British, with more females than males. The authors suggested clonal diversity may have been underestimated. After two AZD1222 doses, spike-specific TCR breadth and depth were significantly higher than at day 0 and than in MenACWY recipients. Epitopes outside the regions mutated in the B.1.351 and B.1.1.7 variants were reportedly recognized by nearly half of the unique spike-specific TCRs. Because no samples from the day 14 peak response were available, repertoires could be characterized only after the peak T cell response. In the small 56-69-year group, the increase in depth fell short of significance, most likely because of low power. Conclusions about previously exposed vaccinees are limited because only five to seven AZD1222 recipients were SARS-CoV-2 seropositive at baseline.

The meaning of the sample's time point label: about 28 days (+/-7) after the second vaccine dose. AZD1222 recipients given second doses at about 4 weeks or at about 12 weeks were pooled, since spike-specific TCR depth and breadth were not found to differ between the two schedules. Vaccinee samples were obtained from the UK trials COV001 and COV002, which included a single-blind randomized controlled phase 2/3 trial of AZD1222 (ChAdOx1 nCoV-19) in healthy adults. Trial participant PBMC samples were collected at day 0 and day 28 after the second dose for TCRbeta chain sequencing. The input for sequencing was peripheral blood, taken 28 days after the second AZD1222 dose. The sequence was collected from an adult who received the AZD1222 COVID-19 vaccine. This sequence uses TRBV7-2 and TRBJ2-7; perhaps TRBD1 is the D gene, with 6 bases matching. Read as DNA, the sequence is TGTGCCAGCAGCTTCACAGGGTACTACGAGCAGTACTTC. Translated, it reads CASSFTGYYEQYF.